A single T cell receptor (beta chain) is shown here with its context. This specimen comes from a study of blood T cell repertoires in COVID-19. Measured with immunoSEQ multiplex PCR; TCRdb has only the in-frame clones, and not every one. This sample has hundreds of thousands of clones, with 70% to 90% found just once. The V segment lost 6 bases and the J segment 7 bases; nucleotides outside the gene matches: 8. The germline V gene has CDR1 ENHRY and CDR2 SYGVKD. This CDR3 spans 14 amino acids. The chain employs TRBV10-3 and TRBJ1-1; the match to TRBD1 covers 10 bases. The receptor comes from a woman aged 55-75 years with acute or convalescent COVID-19. The sample was peripheral blood. CDR3 sequence (DNA): TGTGCCATCAGAGCCGGGACAGGGGCTGGTGAAGCTTTCTTT. Its protein product is CAIRAGTGAGEAFF.